A selection of T cell receptor beta chains follows, all from one sample in a study of cytomegalovirus exposure and HLA in healthy donors. The repertoire was sequenced with immunoSEQ multiplex PCR; TCRdb's copy has only in-frame clones and lacks some. The sample shows tens of thousands of clones, approximately 80% of them seen only once. Material: PBMCs. The receptors were sampled from a female donor in good health and CMV-seronegative. The CDR3 runs from the conserved cysteine through the conserved F or W. The order of the fields is clone size, D gene, J gene, V gene, CDR3 protein, CDR3 DNA. A D gene is named only where the DNA matches it firmly. Clone size, where shown, is once, few, many, or a class for clones that have expanded.

abundance: NA
d_gene: TRBD1
j_gene: TRBJ2-4
v_gene: TRBV6-6
CDR3aa: CASSYSRKPGQGFQYF
CDR3nt: TGTGCCAGCAGTTACTCGAGGAAACCGGGACAGGGGTTTCAGTACTTC

abundance: NA
d_gene: NA
j_gene: TRBJ1-2
v_gene: TRBV9
CDR3aa: CASSVDVRTVGYTF
CDR3nt: TGTGCCAGCAGCGTAGATGTAAGGACAGTTGGCTACACCTTC

abundance: NA
d_gene: TRBD1
j_gene: TRBJ2-7
v_gene: TRBV2
CDR3aa: CASGPPGQGVYEQYF
CDR3nt: TGTGCCAGCGGGCCACCGGGACAGGGTGTCTACGAGCAGTACTTC

abundance: NA
d_gene: NA
j_gene: TRBJ1-4
v_gene: TRBV7-9
CDR3aa: CASSLRSQTNEKLFF
CDR3nt: TGTGCCAGCAGCCTCCGGAGTCAGACGAATGAAAAACTGTTTTTT

abundance: NA
d_gene: NA
j_gene: TRBJ2-1
v_gene: TRBV28
CDR3aa: CASIAGQHNEQFF
CDR3nt: TGTGCCAGTATAGCGGGACAGCACAATGAGCAGTTCTTC

abundance: few
d_gene: NA
j_gene: TRBJ1-4
v_gene: TRBV27
CDR3aa: CASSIRGKLNEKLFF
CDR3nt: TGTGCCAGCAGTATCCGGGGAAAGTTAAATGAAAAACTGTTTTTT

abundance: NA
d_gene: TRBD1
j_gene: TRBJ1-2
v_gene: TRBV7-6
CDR3aa: CASSPETGAVYGYTF
CDR3nt: TGTGCCAGCAGCCCAGAGACAGGGGCGGTTTATGGCTACACCTTC

abundance: NA
d_gene: TRBD1
j_gene: TRBJ2-1
v_gene: TRBV2
CDR3aa: CASSELMGRDRRFF
CDR3nt: TGTGCCAGCAGTGAATTAATGGGCCGGGACAGGCGGTTCTTC

abundance: NA
d_gene: TRBD2
j_gene: TRBJ2-5
v_gene: TRBV6-6
CDR3aa: CASSPRLAGDQETQYF
CDR3nt: TGTGCCAGCAGTCCCCGGCTAGCGGGGGACCAAGAGACCCAGTACTTC

abundance: NA
d_gene: NA
j_gene: TRBJ1-5
v_gene: TRBV10-1
CDR3aa: CASSKDSNQPQHF
CDR3nt: TGCGCCAGCAGCAAAGACAGTAATCAGCCCCAGCATTTT

abundance: NA
d_gene: TRBD2
j_gene: TRBJ2-3
v_gene: TRBV15
CDR3aa: CATSRDRGGEQYF
CDR3nt: TGTGCCACCAGCAGAGATCGGGGGGGAGAGCAGTATTTT

abundance: NA
d_gene: NA
j_gene: TRBJ1-1
v_gene: TRBV7-4
CDR3aa: CASTSTRGQNTEAFF
CDR3nt: TGTGCCAGCACCTCTACTAGGGGACAGAACACTGAAGCTTTCTTT

abundance: NA
d_gene: NA
j_gene: TRBJ2-1
v_gene: TRBV29-1
CDR3aa: CSVVLYFYNEQFF
CDR3nt: TGCAGCGTTGTTCTTTACTTTTACAATGAGCAGTTCTTC

abundance: once
d_gene: NA
j_gene: TRBJ2-5
v_gene: TRBV13
CDR3aa: CASSLGSLRGETQYF
CDR3nt: TGTGCCAGCAGCTTAGGTTCGTTAAGGGGAGAGACCCAGTACTTC

abundance: NA
d_gene: TRBD2
j_gene: TRBJ2-1
v_gene: TRBV7-6
CDR3aa: CASSSGGETLNEQFF
CDR3nt: TGTGCCAGCAGCTCCGGGGGGGAAACGTTAAATGAGCAGTTCTTC

abundance: NA
d_gene: NA
j_gene: TRBJ2-5
v_gene: TRBV25-1
CDR3aa: CASRRSGGGGRQETQYF
CDR3nt: TGTGCCAGCAGAAGGAGCGGTGGGGGGGGCCGACAAGAGACCCAGTACTTC

abundance: few
d_gene: NA
j_gene: TRBJ1-2
v_gene: TRBV5-8
CDR3aa: CASSTTVGYGYTF
CDR3nt: TGTGCCAGCAGCACGACAGTCGGCTATGGCTACACCTTC

abundance: NA
d_gene: NA
j_gene: TRBJ1-5
v_gene: TRBV9
CDR3aa: CASSVGGGNQPQHF
CDR3nt: TGTGCCAGCAGCGTGGGAGGGGGCAATCAGCCCCAGCATTTT

abundance: NA
d_gene: TRBD2
j_gene: TRBJ2-1
v_gene: TRBV7-3
CDR3aa: CASSFRGGSYNEQFF
CDR3nt: TGTGCCAGCAGCTTTAGAGGCGGGAGTTACAATGAGCAGTTCTTC

abundance: NA
d_gene: NA
j_gene: TRBJ2-1
v_gene: TRBV5-1
CDR3aa: CASSFGSLNEQFF
CDR3nt: TGCGCCAGCAGCTTTGGCAGTTTAAATGAGCAGTTCTTC

abundance: NA
d_gene: TRBD2
j_gene: TRBJ2-1
v_gene: TRBV7-6
CDR3aa: CASSLSSGKGGEQFF
CDR3nt: TGTGCCAGCAGCTTGTCTAGCGGGAAGGGGGGTGAGCAGTTCTTC

abundance: NA
d_gene: NA
j_gene: TRBJ1-5
v_gene: TRBV15
CDR3aa: CATSRGQENQPQHF
CDR3nt: TGTGCCACCAGCAGAGGACAGGAAAATCAGCCCCAGCATTTT

abundance: NA
d_gene: NA
j_gene: TRBJ2-7
v_gene: TRBV9
CDR3aa: CASSGGYSGDEQYF
CDR3nt: TGTGCCAGCAGCGGGGGTTATAGCGGAGACGAGCAGTACTTC

abundance: NA
d_gene: NA
j_gene: TRBJ2-2
v_gene: TRBV5-8
CDR3aa: CASSFTRRQGSNTGELFF
CDR3nt: TGTGCCAGCAGCTTCACTCGCCGGCAGGGATCGAACACCGGGGAGCTGTTTTTT

abundance: few
d_gene: NA
j_gene: TRBJ1-2
v_gene: TRBV29-1
CDR3aa: CSVDFRGLYGYTF
CDR3nt: TGCAGCGTTGATTTCAGGGGTCTCTATGGCTACACCTTC

abundance: NA
d_gene: NA
j_gene: TRBJ2-1
v_gene: TRBV2
CDR3aa: CASNKKYNEQFF
CDR3nt: TGTGCCAGCAACAAGAAATACAATGAGCAGTTCTTC

abundance: NA
d_gene: NA
j_gene: TRBJ1-1
v_gene: TRBV5-1
CDR3aa: CASSARPIGATEAFF
CDR3nt: TGCGCCAGCAGCGCACGCCCCATAGGGGCGACTGAAGCTTTCTTT

abundance: NA
d_gene: NA
j_gene: TRBJ1-1
v_gene: TRBV6-5
CDR3aa: CASSYSSRGANTEAFF
CDR3nt: TGTGCCAGCAGTTACTCGTCCCGGGGGGCGAACACTGAAGCTTTCTTT

abundance: NA
d_gene: TRBD1
j_gene: TRBJ2-1
v_gene: TRBV6-1
CDR3aa: CASSGGTGARNEQFF
CDR3nt: TGTGCCAGCAGTGGGGGGACAGGGGCCCGCAATGAGCAGTTCTTC

abundance: NA
d_gene: TRBD1
j_gene: TRBJ1-6
v_gene: TRBV7-3
CDR3aa: CASSLIQGANSPLHF
CDR3nt: TGTGCCAGCAGCTTAATTCAGGGGGCCAATTCACCCCTCCACTTT

abundance: NA
d_gene: NA
j_gene: TRBJ1-1
v_gene: TRBV11-3
CDR3aa: CASSFSGASEAFF
CDR3nt: TGTGCCAGCAGCTTTTCAGGGGCATCTGAAGCTTTCTTT

abundance: NA
d_gene: NA
j_gene: TRBJ1-1
v_gene: TRBV5-1
CDR3aa: CASSLSVNTEAFF
CDR3nt: TGCGCCAGCAGCTTGTCGGTTAACACTGAAGCTTTCTTT

abundance: NA
d_gene: NA
j_gene: TRBJ1-1
v_gene: TRBV5-1
CDR3aa: CASSFVGGAGYTEAFF
CDR3nt: TGCGCCAGCAGCTTTGTGGGGGGGGCGGGGTACACTGAAGCTTTCTTT

abundance: few
d_gene: TRBD1
j_gene: TRBJ2-3
v_gene: TRBV10-3
CDR3aa: CAISGGTGFTDTQYF
CDR3nt: TGTGCCATCAGTGGGGGGACAGGGTTCACAGATACGCAGTATTTT

abundance: NA
d_gene: TRBD2
j_gene: TRBJ2-1
v_gene: TRBV11-2
CDR3aa: CASSIAGAHNEQFF
CDR3nt: TGTGCCAGCAGTATAGCGGGGGCCCACAATGAGCAGTTCTTC

abundance: NA
d_gene: TRBD1
j_gene: TRBJ1-1
v_gene: TRBV29-1
CDR3aa: CSVGTGEAFF
CDR3nt: TGCAGCGTTGGGACAGGCGAAGCTTTCTTT

abundance: NA
d_gene: TRBD1
j_gene: TRBJ1-4
v_gene: TRBV7-2
CDR3aa: CASSYRTGVEKLFF
CDR3nt: TGTGCCAGCAGCTACAGGACAGGGGTGGAAAAACTGTTTTTT

abundance: NA
d_gene: TRBD1
j_gene: TRBJ2-7
v_gene: TRBV10-1
CDR3aa: CASSELPGQKEQYF
CDR3nt: TGCGCCAGCAGTGAACTTCCGGGACAGAAAGAGCAGTACTTC

abundance: NA
d_gene: NA
j_gene: TRBJ2-3
v_gene: TRBV29-1
CDR3aa: CSVRRRGSAATDTQYF
CDR3nt: TGCAGCGTTCGGAGAAGAGGTTCGGCAGCCACAGATACGCAGTATTTT

abundance: NA
d_gene: TRBD1
j_gene: TRBJ1-4
v_gene: TRBV18
CDR3aa: CASSTNRGTNEKLFF
CDR3nt: TGTGCCAGCTCAACTAACAGGGGAACTAATGAAAAACTGTTTTTT

abundance: NA
d_gene: TRBD1
j_gene: TRBJ1-6
v_gene: TRBV7-2
CDR3aa: CASSLPRGQSPLHF
CDR3nt: TGTGCCAGCAGCTTACCGAGGGGGCAATCACCCCTCCACTTT

abundance: NA
d_gene: TRBD2
j_gene: TRBJ2-3
v_gene: TRBV5-1
CDR3aa: CASSRLAGETDTQYF
CDR3nt: TGCGCCAGCAGCCGACTAGCGGGGGAAACAGATACGCAGTATTTT